These 23 T cell receptor beta chains came from one sample sequenced in a study of cytomegalovirus exposure and HLA in healthy donors. 13 Jbeta primers and 60 Vbeta primers were used for the PCR. Clones were sequenced by immunoSEQ multiplex PCR, and TCRdb holds only the in-frame ones, with some missing. The profile shows about 190,000 clones, roughly 79% of them singletons. The sequenced sample was PBMCs. These receptors came from a woman under 30 in good health and CMV-seronegative.

This sequence joins TRBV29-1 and TRBJ1-1; D gene unclear. CDR3 size: 13 residues. Looked up from germline, CDR1 is SQVTM and CDR2 is ANQGSEA. Trimming took 3 bases from V and 4 from J, leaving 12 bases between them. CDR3 bases: TGCAGCGTTGAGGGTGCATCGGGCACTGAAGCTTTCTTT. Its protein is CSVEGASGTEAFF.

This clone was seen only a few times. This chain uses TRBV10-3 with TRBJ2-1; 13 nucleotides align to TRBD2. V shed 7 bases and J 10 bases; nucleotides not matched to a gene: 7. Per germline, CDR1 ENHRY and CDR2 SYGVKD. The CDR3 contains 14 residues. The CDR3 here is CAITAGLAGDEQFF. The CDR3 bases are TGTGCCATCACCGCCGGACTAGCGGGAGACGAGCAGTTCTTC.

In its sample, this clone was seen a few times. The rearrangement joins TRBV7-8 to TRBJ2-7; maybe TRBD1 (6 bases). The germline CDR1 and CDR2 sequences are SGHVS and FQNEAQ. This CDR3 is 13 amino acids long. Trimming removed 1 base from V and 4 bases from J, with 8 bases in between. The CDR3 spells CASSLGRGYEQYF. The CDR3 DNA is TGTGCCAGCAGCTTAGGCAGGGGTTACGAGCAGTACTTC.

The chain links TRBV29-1 to TRBJ1-1, with TRBD1 identical over 11 bases. The ends lost 4 bases at V and 5 bases at J; junction bases unmatched: 6. Germline CDR1 SQVTM, CDR2 ANQGSEA. The CDR3 spans 14 residues. CDR3 protein: CSVGRTGGATEAFF. CDR3 in DNA: TGCAGCGTTGGGAGGACAGGGGGCGCGACTGAAGCTTTCTTT.

V usage is TRBV6-5 and J usage is TRBJ1-1, with D perhaps matching TRBD1 (5 bases). The ends were cut back, 5 bases at V and 1 base at J, with 11 bases in the middle. The CDR3 is 14 amino acids. The germline gives CDR1 MNHEY, CDR2 SVGAGI. CDR3 DNA sequence: TGTGCCAGCAGTCCGCCGACAGAGAACACTGAAGCTTTCTTT. Residues: CASSPPTENTEAFF.

The rearrangement joins TRBV27 to TRBJ1-1; TRBD1 is a possible D gene (6 bases). CDR3 length: 11 residues. The germline V gene has CDR1 MNHEY and CDR2 SMNVEV (reference sequence). V shed 5 bases and J shed 7 bases, with 8 bases lying between them. DNA for the CDR3: TGTGCCAGCAGTCAGGGGAGTGAAGCTTTCTTT. Protein: CASSQGSEAFF.

The table lists this clone with a count of one. V and J are TRBV28 and TRBJ1-1, with D possibly matching TRBD1 (6 bases). In germline, CDR1 is MDHEN, CDR2 SYDVKM. The CDR3 sequence is 14 residues long. The germline V and J ends were trimmed by 7 bases and 6 bases, with 18 bases remaining between them. Written as DNA, the CDR3 is TGTGCCAGCATCAAACAGGGAGGGTTCTCTGAAGCTTTCTTT. Amino acids: CASIKQGGFSEAFF.

J is TRBJ1-1 and V is TRBV19; D remains unclear. The CDR3 runs to 16 residues. V shed 5 bases and J shed 5 bases, with 21 bases lying between them. Germline CDR1 is LNHDA and CDR2 is SQIVND (reference sequence). Here the CDR3 reads CASSHIVGSGRTEAFF. The CDR3, as DNA: TGTGCCAGTAGTCATATTGTGGGGAGCGGAAGAACTGAAGCTTTCTTT. The complete variable domain, with remaining parts taken from reference TRBV19 and TRBJ1-1, reads DGGITQSPKYLFRKEGQNVTLSCEQNLNHDAMYWYRQDPGQGLRLIYYSQIVNDFQKGDIAEGYSVSREKKESFPLTVTSAQKNPTAFYLCASSHIVGSGRTEAFFGQGTRLTVV.

The chain employs TRBV7-9 and TRBJ2-1; possible D gene TRBD1, 6 bases. CDR1 SEHNR and CDR2 FQNEAQ come from the germline V gene (reference sequence). The CDR3 has 16 residues. Trimming took 5 bases from V and 4 from J, leaving 18 bases between them. DNA of the CDR3: TGTGCCAGCAGCCCCCCAGGGGTCACTTTGTACAATGAGCAGTTCTTC. It is translated as CASSPPGVTLYNEQFF. The variable domain in full, with the rest retrieved from reference TRBV7-9 and TRBJ2-1, is DTGVSQNPRHKITKRGQNVTFRCDPISEHNRLYWYRQTLGQGPEFLTYFQNEAQLEKSRLLSDRFSAERPKGSFSTLEIQRTEQGDSAMYLCASSPPGVTLYNEQFFGPGTRLTVL.

This clone was observed once. The chain is built from TRBV27 and TRBJ2-4, with D unclear. The CDR3 has 13 amino acids. Germline V gives CDR1 MNHEY, CDR2 SMNVEV (reference sequence). Trimming took 4 bases from V and 3 from J, leaving 7 bases between them. CDR3 amino acids: CASSYTHKNIQYF. As DNA, the CDR3 is TGTGCCAGCAGTTACACCCACAAAAACATTCAGTACTTC.

V gene TRBV6-1 combines with J gene TRBJ1-5; D might be TRBD1 (5 bases). The CDR3 spans 11 residues. Trimming stripped 10 bases from V and 4 bases from J, with 8 bases between. Germline V gene lookup returns CDR1 MNHNS and CDR2 SASEGT. CDR3 protein: CATRQNQPQHF. The CDR3 DNA sequence: TGTGCCACCAGACAGAATCAGCCCCAGCATTTT.

The chain combines TRBV4-1 with TRBJ2-5; TRBD1 agrees at 7 bases. The J segment lost 5 bases and the V segment lost 0 bases, leaving 3 bases of the junction unmatched. The V gene's germline CDR1 is MGHRA and CDR2 YSYEKL. The length of the CDR3 is 14 residues. Here the CDR3 reads CASSQDRRGETQYF. The DNA for the CDR3 is TGCGCCAGCAGCCAAGATCGCAGGGGGGAGACCCAGTACTTC.

V gene TRBV27 combines with J gene TRBJ2-3; 7 nucleotides align to TRBD2. V lost 4 bases to trimming and J lost 4 bases; unmatched junction nucleotides: 2. Germline loops: CDR1 MNHEY, CDR2 SMNVEV (reference sequence). This CDR3 is 13 amino acids long. DNA for the CDR3: TGTGCCAGCAGTTCTCTAGCGGCAGATACGCAGTATTTT. It encodes CASSSLAADTQYF.

The chain couples TRBV19 to TRBJ1-6; weak D call: TRBD1 (5 bases). Germline CDR1 and CDR2: LNHDA and SQIVND (reference sequence). V was pared by 3 bases and J by 9 bases, with 12 bases between. This CDR3 has 14 residues. The CDR3 DNA is TGTGCCAGTAGTATGAGTACAGGACCTTCACCCCTCCACTTT. This translates into CASSMSTGPSPLHF.

The chain carries TRBV9 and TRBJ2-6; perhaps TRBD1 as D (5 bases). The CDR3 runs 17 residues. V was trimmed by 3 bases and J by 0 bases, leaving 13 bases between them. CDR1 and CDR2 from the germline V gene are SGDLS and YYNGEE. CDR3 protein: CASSEGLMGSGANVLTF. CDR3 DNA: TGTGCCAGCAGCGAGGGGCTGATGGGCTCTGGGGCCAACGTCCTGACTTTC.

This clone has just a few counts. The chain has TRBV18 and TRBJ1-1; TRBD1 is a possible D gene (6 bases). V dropped 1 base and J dropped 3 bases, with 9 bases sitting between them. This CDR3 contains 14 residues. The germline gives CDR1 KGHSH, CDR2 LQKENI. CDR3 DNA sequence: TGTGCCAGCTCACCACGGGACACCGACACTGAAGCTTTCTTT. Translation gives CASSPRDTDTEAFF.

The gene calls are TRBV18 and TRBJ1-5; TRBD1 matches at 8 bases. Germline V gene sequence: CDR1 KGHSH, CDR2 LQKENI. Trimming cost V 3 bases and J 4 bases; bases outside gene matches: 5. The CDR3 is made up of 15 amino acids. The CDR3 sequence is CASSPQGQANQPQHF. Here the CDR3 DNA reads TGTGCCAGCTCACCGCAGGGACAGGCAAATCAGCCCCAGCATTTT.

V is TRBV6-5 and J is TRBJ2-1, with 8 bases lining up with TRBD2. CDR1 is MNHEY, CDR2 SVGAGI, per germline. CDR3 length: 14 amino acids. V gave up 1 base and J gave up 13 bases; unmatched junction bases: 9. CDR3 DNA: TGTGCCAGCAGTTACTTATTTAGCGGGGCCAGCCAGTTCTTC. As protein: CASSYLFSGASQFF.

V usage is TRBV2 and J usage is TRBJ1-5; tentative D call: TRBD1 (5 bases). Per germline, CDR1 SNHLY and CDR2 FYNNEI. The CDR3 sequence is 14 residues long. Trimming took off 7 bases at V and 6 bases at J, with 16 bases between the two ends. CDR3 residues: CASNAGNLGQPQHF. DNA for the CDR3: TGTGCCAGCAATGCAGGGAACCTTGGTCAGCCCCAGCATTTT.

The V gene is TRBV27, the J gene TRBJ1-3; unclear D gene. Trimming pared 8 bases from V and 0 bases from J, leaving 14 bases between. This CDR3 has 15 residues. Per germline, CDR1 MNHEY and CDR2 SMNVEV (reference sequence). The CDR3: CASLGRKFSGNTIYF. The DNA for the CDR3 is TGTGCCAGCTTGGGCAGAAAATTCTCTGGAAACACCATATATTTT.

This chain joins TRBV4-2 and TRBJ1-2; no reliable D call. This CDR3 has 15 residues. Trimming shortened V by 1 base and J by 1 base, and 10 bases separated the two germline ends. The germline CDR1 and CDR2 sequences are LGHNA and YNFKEQ. CDR3 in DNA: TGTGCCAGCAGCCAAGGACACAATGTTAACTATGGCTACACCTTC. Amino acid sequence: CASSQGHNVNYGYTF.

The chain couples TRBV4-2 to TRBJ2-3, with TRBD2 identical over 10 bases. The CDR3 spans 17 residues. Germline CDR1 and CDR2: LGHNA and YNFKEQ. V was clipped by 0 bases and J by 2 bases; unmatched bases: 5. CDR3 sequence (DNA): TGTGCCAGCAGCCAAGAACGTAGCGGGGGGTACACAGATACGCAGTATTTT. Protein product: CASSQERSGGYTDTQYF.

The rearrangement uses TRBV27 and TRBJ2-3; 10 bases line up with TRBD2. V lost 6 bases, J lost 1 base, and 13 bases stayed unmatched. Per the germline V gene, CDR1 is MNHEY and CDR2 is SMNVEV (reference sequence). The CDR3 sequence is 18 residues long. The CDR3 protein is CASSPSVGLAGGTDTQYF. The CDR3 nucleotides are TGTGCCAGCAGCCCCTCGGTGGGGCTAGCGGGAGGCACAGATACGCAGTATTTT.